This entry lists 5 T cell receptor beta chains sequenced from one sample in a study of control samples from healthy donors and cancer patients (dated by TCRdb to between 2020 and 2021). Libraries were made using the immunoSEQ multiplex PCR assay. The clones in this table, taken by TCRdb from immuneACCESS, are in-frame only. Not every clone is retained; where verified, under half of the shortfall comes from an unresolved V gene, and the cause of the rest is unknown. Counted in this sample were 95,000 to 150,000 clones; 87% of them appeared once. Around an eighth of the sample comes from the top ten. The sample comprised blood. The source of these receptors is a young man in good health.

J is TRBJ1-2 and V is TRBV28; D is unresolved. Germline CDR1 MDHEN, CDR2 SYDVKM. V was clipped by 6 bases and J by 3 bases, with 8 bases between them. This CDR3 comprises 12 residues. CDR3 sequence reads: CASREGHYGYTF. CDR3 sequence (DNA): TGTGCCAGCAGGGAAGGGCACTATGGCTACACCTTC.

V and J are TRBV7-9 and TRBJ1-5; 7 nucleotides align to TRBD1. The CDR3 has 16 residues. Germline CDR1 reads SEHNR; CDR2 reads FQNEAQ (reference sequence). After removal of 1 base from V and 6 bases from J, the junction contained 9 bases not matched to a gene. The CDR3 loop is CASSLGGGAGGQPQHF. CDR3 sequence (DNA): TGTGCCAGCAGCTTAGGAGGGGGCGCGGGTGGTCAGCCCCAGCATTTT.

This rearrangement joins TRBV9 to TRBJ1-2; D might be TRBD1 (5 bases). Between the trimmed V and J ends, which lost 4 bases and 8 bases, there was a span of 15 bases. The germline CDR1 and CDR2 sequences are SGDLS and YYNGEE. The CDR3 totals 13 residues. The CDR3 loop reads CASSPWDGGGYTF. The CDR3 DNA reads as TGTGCCAGCAGCCCCTGGGACGGAGGGGGCTACACCTTC. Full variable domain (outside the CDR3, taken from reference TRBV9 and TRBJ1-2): DSGVTQTPKHLITATGQRVTLRCSPRSGDLSVYWYQQSLDQGLQFLIQYYNGEERAKGNILERFSAQQFPDLHSELNLSSLELGDSALYFCASSPWDGGGYTFGSGTRLTVV.

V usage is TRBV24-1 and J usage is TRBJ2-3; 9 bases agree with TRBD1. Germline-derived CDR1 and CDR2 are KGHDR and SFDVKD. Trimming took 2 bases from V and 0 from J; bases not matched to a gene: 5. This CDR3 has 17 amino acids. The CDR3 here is CATSDSPGQGSTDTQYF. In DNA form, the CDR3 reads TGTGCCACCAGTGATTCACCGGGACAGGGAAGCACAGATACGCAGTATTTT.

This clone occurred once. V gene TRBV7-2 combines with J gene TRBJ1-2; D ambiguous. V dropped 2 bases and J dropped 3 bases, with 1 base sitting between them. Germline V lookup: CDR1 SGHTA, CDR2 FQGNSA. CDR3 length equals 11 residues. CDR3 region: CASSLHYGYTF. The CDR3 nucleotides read TGTGCCAGCAGCTTACACTATGGCTACACCTTC. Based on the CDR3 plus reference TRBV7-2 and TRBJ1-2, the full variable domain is GAGVSQSPSNKVTEKGKDVELRCDPISGHTALYWYRQSLGQGLEFLIYFQGNSAPDKSGLPSDRFSAERTGGSVSTLTIQRTQQEDSAVYLCASSLHYGYTFGSGTRLTVV.